One and the same sample provided the 18 T cell receptor beta chains below, sequenced in a study of shared clonotypes between healthy human individuals. Here immunoSEQ multiplex PCR was the method, and the copy in TCRdb shows in-frame clones only, minus some. The sample has 2 million to 2.5 million clones; roughly 93% are singletons. Specimen: naive CD4+ T cells from PBMCs. The sample's subset: CD45RA+ positively selected. All receptors derive from a man younger than 35 in good health. Some clones in this sample may be carry-over from other donors' samples.

The chain combines TRBV27 with TRBJ1-1, with D maybe TRBD1 (6 bases). The CDR3 is 15 amino acids. Germline V gene lookup returns CDR1 MNHEY and CDR2 SMNVEV (reference sequence). With 5 bases removed from V and 5 bases from J, the gap between germline ends came to 18 bases. CDR3 in DNA: TGTGCCAGCAGTACCTTAACAGGGCTAGGAACTGAAGCTTTCTTT. Protein product: CASSTLTGLGTEAFF.

The chain carries TRBV10-2 and TRBJ1-5; D remains ambiguous. The V end lost 6 bases, the J end lost 1 base, and 7 bases lay between the germline ends. The CDR3 spans 13 residues. Germline-derived CDR1 and CDR2 are WSHSY and SAAADI. The CDR3, as DNA: TGCGCCAGCAGCCCCGGAAGCAATCAGCCCCAGCATTTT. As protein: CASSPGSNQPQHF.

The V and J genes are TRBV2 and TRBJ2-7; 9 nucleotides agree with TRBD1. The CDR3 contains 14 residues. The ends lost 4 bases at V and 4 bases at J; junction bases unmatched: 5. Germline V CDR1 and CDR2: SNHLY, FYNNEI. The CDR3 DNA sequence: TGTGCCAGCAGTGTAGAACAGGGGGCTTACGAGCAGTACTTC. It translates to CASSVEQGAYEQYF. Full variable domain (outside the CDR3, taken from reference TRBV2 and TRBJ2-7): EPEVTQTPSHQVTQMGQEVILRCVPISNHLYFYWYRQILGQKVEFLVSFYNNEISEKSEIFDDQFSVERPDGSNFTLKIRSTKLEDSAMYFCASSVEQGAYEQYFGPGTRLTVT.

V gene TRBV19 combines with J gene TRBJ1-2; D is ambiguous. CDR1 and CDR2 from the germline V gene are LNHDA and SQIVND (reference sequence). V gave up 1 base and J gave up 4 bases, with 10 bases separating them. The CDR3 consists of 14 residues. The CDR3 reads CASSIGATGYGYTF. Written as DNA, the CDR3 is TGTGCCAGTAGTATAGGAGCTACCGGCTATGGCTACACCTTC.

V gene TRBV2 combines with J gene TRBJ1-5; D is perhaps TRBD1 (6 bases). Trimming took 6 bases from V and 6 from J, leaving 18 bases between them. CDR1 and CDR2 from the germline V gene are SNHLY and FYNNEI. The length of the CDR3 is 15 residues. In nucleotides, the CDR3 is TGTGCCAGCAGGGGGGCAGGCTGGGCGGGTCAGCCCCAGCATTTT. This sequence encodes CASRGAGWAGQPQHF.

The chain recombines TRBV29-1 with TRBJ1-1; D call uncertain. The V end lost 5 bases, the J end lost 3 bases, and 13 bases lay between the germline ends. Germline CDR1 and CDR2: SQVTM and ANQGSEA. This CDR3 has 13 amino acids. The CDR3 DNA reads as TGCAGCGTTTCAGACGGTAGGGACACTGAAGCTTTCTTT. Its translation is CSVSDGRDTEAFF.

V and J are TRBV4-1 and TRBJ2-7, with 10 bases fitting TRBD2. The CDR3 has 14 residues. J lost 7 bases, V lost 1 base, and 4 bases had no gene match. Germline V gene data show CDR1 as MGHRA and CDR2 as YSYEKL. Here the CDR3 DNA reads TGCGCCAGCAGCCAAGGGGGACTAGCGTTGGAGCAGTACTTC. Amino acid sequence: CASSQGGLALEQYF.

The chain recombines TRBV7-3 with TRBJ1-1, with D unclear. Germline CDR1 reads SGHTA; CDR2 reads FQGTGA. Trimming cost V 3 bases and J 5 bases, with 7 bases left between them. This CDR3 is 12 amino acids long. In nucleotides, the CDR3 is TGTGCCAGCAGCTTGGACGGAACTGAAGCTTTCTTT. Translated, it gives CASSLDGTEAFF.

This clone came up a few times. The chain carries TRBV19 and TRBJ2-7, with 9 bases fitting TRBD2. Germline V lookup: CDR1 LNHDA, CDR2 SQIVND (reference sequence). The CDR3 is 13 residues long. V dropped 10 bases and J dropped 6; count of bases not matched to a gene: 10. In DNA form, the CDR3 reads TGTGCCACTCTAGCGGGACCTCGGGGCGAGCAGTACTTC. It specifies CATLAGPRGEQYF. Variable domain in full (rest from reference TRBV19 and TRBJ2-7): DGGITQSPKYLFRKEGQNVTLSCEQNLNHDAMYWYRQDPGQGLRLIYYSQIVNDFQKGDIAEGYSVSREKKESFPLTVTSAQKNPTAFYLCATLAGPRGEQYFGPGTRLTVT.

The rearrangement uses TRBV11-2 and TRBJ1-3; the match to TRBD1 covers 9 bases. Germline V gene lookup returns CDR1 SGHAT and CDR2 FQNNGV. The junction had 10 bases not matched to a gene; V was cut back by 5 bases and J by 2 bases. This CDR3 has 17 residues. The CDR3 region has the DNA TGTGCCAGCAGCCACCCTGGGACAGGGAACGCTGGAAACACCATATATTTT. Its translation: CASSHPGTGNAGNTIYF.

The CDR3 DNA sequence: TGTGCCAGCAGCCGGGACAGGGGAGTTTCACCCCTCCACTTT. It is translated as CASSRDRGVSPLHF. V usage is TRBV14 and J usage is TRBJ1-6, with 10 bases identical to TRBD1. The CDR3 loop spans 14 amino acids. Germline V lookup: CDR1 SGHDN, CDR2 FVKESK. Trimming cost V 4 bases and J 9 bases; bases outside gene matches: 3.

The chain joins TRBV28 to TRBJ2-3; possibly TRBD2 for D (6 bases). CDR1 and CDR2 from the germline V gene are MDHEN and SYDVKM. This CDR3 is 15 amino acids long. V dropped 2 bases and J dropped 3 bases, with 12 bases sitting between them. Written as DNA, the CDR3 is TGTGCCAGCAGTTTAGCGGGGCGGAGGACAGATACGCAGTATTTT. It translates to CASSLAGRRTDTQYF.

The rearrangement links TRBV18 to TRBJ1-2; D remains ambiguous. There are 14 residues in the CDR3. V was pared by 2 bases and J by 0 bases, with 7 bases between. Germline lookup yields CDR1 KGHSH and CDR2 LQKENI. Here the CDR3 reads CASSPGSANYGYTF. As DNA, the CDR3 is TGTGCCAGCTCACCAGGCAGCGCTAACTATGGCTACACCTTC.

In regard to this clone: Other nucleotide sequences from this sample produce the same CDR3. The chain employs TRBV28 and TRBJ2-3; D is uncertain. This CDR3 region has 11 residues. The V end was cut by 7 bases, the J end by 3 bases, with 5 bases between. The germline gives CDR1 MDHEN, CDR2 SYDVKM. CDR3 protein: CASTRTDTQYF. Written as DNA, the CDR3 is TGTGCCAGCACGAGGACAGATACGCAGTATTTT.

In its sample, this clone was seen once. The chain combines TRBV5-6 with TRBJ2-3; unclear D gene. Germline CDR1 reads SGHDT; CDR2 reads YYEEEE. The CDR3 is 13 amino acids. Trimming cost V 0 bases and J 6 bases, with 8 bases left between them. The CDR3, as DNA: TGTGCCAGCAGCTTGGAGCCGTTGGATACGCAGTATTTT. This translates into CASSLEPLDTQYF.

This clone was picked up one time. CDR3 amino acids: CASSETGNYGYTF. CDR3 bases: TGTGCCAGCAGTGAGACAGGGAACTATGGCTACACCTTC. V is TRBV6-6 and J is TRBJ1-2; 7 nucleotides align to TRBD1. Germline-derived CDR1 and CDR2 are MNHNY and SVGAGI (reference sequence). Trimming took 5 bases from V and 2 from J; bases not matched to a gene: 2. The CDR3 is 13 residues long.

Of note for this clone: The same CDR3 can be traced to other DNA sequences in this sample. The J gene is TRBJ2-7, the V gene TRBV7-2; 10 nucleotides align to TRBD1. This CDR3 comprises 13 residues. The V and J ends lost 5 bases and 5 bases, in that order; junction bases with no gene match: 3. The V gene's germline CDR1 is SGHTA and CDR2 FQGNSA. Here the CDR3 reads CASSTDRGDEQYF. The CDR3 DNA sequence: TGTGCCAGCAGCACGGACAGGGGGGACGAGCAGTACTTC.

The chain couples TRBV11-2 to TRBJ2-7, with D unclear. The germline V and J ends were trimmed by 3 bases and 0 bases, with 9 bases remaining between them. The germline gives CDR1 SGHAT, CDR2 FQNNGV. The CDR3 is 14 residues long. The CDR3 is CASSFGLGSYEQYF. The CDR3 nucleotides are TGTGCCAGCAGCTTTGGTCTTGGCTCCTACGAGCAGTACTTC.